These T cell receptor beta chains were read from a single sample in a study of cytomegalovirus exposure and HLA in healthy donors. Assay: immunoSEQ multiplex PCR; the TCRdb copy retains only in-frame clones and omits some. The sample shows 200,000 to 250,000 clones, and roughly 0.98% sits with its ten largest clones. The sequenced sample was PBMCs. These receptors all come from a woman under 40 in good health and CMV-seropositive. The CDR3 runs from the conserved cysteine through the conserved F or W.

J gene: TRBJ1-5
V gene: TRBV9
CDR3 protein: CASSVGWTNQPQHF

J gene: TRBJ2-7
V gene: TRBV9
CDR3 protein: CASSLSGLSSYEQYF

J gene: TRBJ2-6
V gene: TRBV12-5
CDR3 protein: CASGSQGAGAGANVLTF

J gene: TRBJ1-2
V gene: TRBV6-4
CDR3 protein: CASSDPYQGVNYGYTF

J gene: TRBJ2-6
V gene: TRBV12-5
CDR3 protein: CASGAGTGGAGANVLTF

J gene: TRBJ1-5
V gene: TRBV19
CDR3 protein: CASSDRAGPNQPQHF

J gene: TRBJ2-7
V gene: TRBV4-1
CDR3 protein: CASSQGQQGRLGDEQYF

J gene: TRBJ1-1
V gene: TRBV6-5
CDR3 protein: CASRETGGATEAFF

J gene: TRBJ1-5
V gene: TRBV6-1
CDR3 protein: CASSETDGRPQHF

J gene: TRBJ2-1
V gene: TRBV5-6
CDR3 protein: CASRENNEQFF

J gene: TRBJ1-3
V gene: TRBV5-4
CDR3 protein: CASSSQGVNTIYF

J gene: TRBJ2-3
V gene: TRBV5-1
CDR3 protein: CASSLSGGLGTQYF

J gene: TRBJ2-1
V gene: TRBV27
CDR3 protein: CASSLSARFLSGDASNEQFF

J gene: TRBJ2-1
V gene: TRBV7-9
CDR3 protein: CASSVIYNEQFF

J gene: TRBJ1-2
V gene: TRBV29-1
CDR3 protein: CSVASPGGANYGYTF

J gene: TRBJ1-6
V gene: TRBV6-5
CDR3 protein: CAASRGGDGGSPLHF

J gene: TRBJ1-5
V gene: TRBV30
CDR3 protein: CAWSTGGDQPQHF

J gene: TRBJ2-7
V gene: TRBV14
CDR3 protein: CASTTLLRDRASYEQYF

J gene: TRBJ1-3
V gene: TRBV5-6
CDR3 protein: CASSVSGSGNTIYF

J gene: TRBJ1-3
V gene: TRBV7-8
CDR3 protein: CASSTVSGSGNTIYF